This T cell receptor (beta chain) is from a study of shared clonotypes between healthy human individuals. Background on the study: Researchers drew samples from a couple of women and three men aged 18 to 49. A donor's plate count was three for CD4 naive and three for CD4 memory; CD8 naive had two and CD8 memory one.

General study findings and limits: Naive subsets, compared against memory subsets, generally had larger estimated richness values. Investigators collected only blood, and repertoires in tissues likely differ.

For this clone: The antigen is undetermined. Other DNA sequences of this sample code for an identical CDR3.

The germline V and J ends were trimmed by 0 bases and 0 bases, with 10 bases remaining between them. The CDR3 contains 15 residues. Germline CDR1 is SGDLS and CDR2 is YYNGEE. Clones were read by immunoSEQ multiplex PCR, and TCRdb kept only the in-frame ones, dropping some. The sample lists more than 2 million clones; 85% to 95% were seen once. The chain links TRBV9 to TRBJ2-7, with D perhaps given as TRBD1 or TRBD2 (5 bases each). This receptor was obtained from a man aged 18-30 years in good health. Source material: naive CD4+ T cells sorted from blood. Subset given: CD45RA+ positively selected. CDR3 amino acids: CASSVGGSSSYEQYF. The CDR3 DNA sequence: TGTGCCAGCAGCGTAGGGGGGAGTTCCTCCTACGAGCAGTACTTC.